A selection of T cell receptor beta chains follows, all from one sample in a study of T cells in Graves' hyperthyroidism and ophthalmopathy. TCRdb re-analysed the multiplex PCR reads in MiXCR, keeping a single row per CDR3 protein. The table lists 200,000 to 250,000 distinct CDR3 sequences, over 20% of them singletons. Sequencing was performed on blood. These TCRs come from a woman in her forties with Graves' ophthalmopathy. CDR3s include the opening cysteine and the closing phenylalanine or tryptophan. D genes are given only for firm matches.

CASSESTFEAFF,TRBJ1-1,TRBV2,.
CASQMGQENTEAFF,TRBJ1-1,TRBV12-3/TRBV12-4,TRBD1
CATSDLLGQGTPGNTIYF,TRBJ1-3,TRBV24-1,TRBD1
CASSSLDREGYGYTF,TRBJ1-2,TRBV5-1,TRBD1
CATSDLQGGRQETQYF,TRBJ2-5,TRBV24-1,TRBD1
CASSIIGTDEQYF,TRBJ2-7,TRBV19,.
CASSTSGTDVNYGYTF,TRBJ1-2,TRBV27,TRBD1
CASSLAAGQPQHF,TRBJ1-5,TRBV7-2,.
CASSAGVDTEAFF,TRBJ1-1,TRBV5-1,.
CATSRGDTHSYEQYF,TRBJ2-7,TRBV15,.
CASTRQEGIHEQYF,TRBJ2-7,TRBV28,.
CASSLDGQDAYEQYF,TRBJ2-7,TRBV5-1,.
CASRLQAQPQHF,TRBJ1-5,TRBV6-6,.
CAISRDRVNTEAFF,TRBJ1-1,TRBV10-3,TRBD1
CASSSGQGPYEQYF,TRBJ2-7,TRBV28,TRBD1
CASSYGGGSISEQYF,TRBJ2-7,TRBV12-3/TRBV12-4,.
CACLLGASGYTF,TRBJ1-2,TRBV30,.
CASSDSKAGTRGETQYF,TRBJ2-5,TRBV25-1,.